This T cell receptor (beta chain) emerged from a study of blood T cell repertoires in COVID-19. At the level of the study: The United States, Italy and Spain provided the acute and convalescent COVID-19 samples. The cDNA or gDNA used as material had been derived from T cells, B-cell-depleted T cells, or PBMCs.

Per the study methods: Amplification with reference gene primers provided the estimates of nucleated cell counts. Here immunoSEQ multiplex PCR was the method, and the copy in TCRdb shows in-frame clones only, minus some. V, J and clone size are those of that table, while D and trimming were read from the DNA. The data show about 16,000 clones, roughly nine tenths seen once. CDR3 length: 16 residues. V was clipped by 4 bases and J by 0 bases, with 10 bases between them. Germline values: CDR1 SNHLY, CDR2 FYNNEI. The TCR originated in a man between 60 and 75 years old with acute or convalescent COVID-19. Sample: peripheral blood. This chain uses TRBV2 with TRBJ2-6; perhaps TRBD2 as D (5 bases). The CDR3 nucleotides are TGTGCCAGCAGTGGCGTCCGGGGCTCTGGGGCCAACGTCCTGACTTTC. Its translation is CASSGVRGSGANVLTF.